These 14 T cell receptor beta chains were sequenced from one sample in a study of OX40 agonist ivuxolimab in advanced cancers. Only in-frame clones appear in the TCRdb table, and some are missing; sequencing was by immunoSEQ multiplex PCR. The sample gives around 79,000 clones, 75% to 95% of which show up once; about 2% is in the top ten. This sample comprised CD4+ or CD8+ T cells sorted from blood, obtained in a trial of the OX40 agonist ivuxolimab. The receptor source for this set is an adult with an advanced solid tumor such as melanoma, head and neck, liver or kidney cancer.

CDR3 coding DNA: TGCACCAGCAGCCATCTCTCGTTACGACTAGCGGGATTAAGCTCCTACGAGCAGTACTTC. Protein sequence: CTSSHLSLRLAGLSSYEQYF. This chain uses TRBV1 with TRBJ2-7; TRBD2, the table's D call, was not compared with the DNA. TRBV1 constitutes a pseudogene. The CDR3 is made up of 20 amino acids.

The chain couples TRBV18 to TRBJ2-7; the match to TRBD1 covers 8 bases. CDR1 is KGHSH, CDR2 LQKENI, per germline. V lost 6 bases, J lost 0 bases, and 7 bases stayed unmatched. The CDR3 has 15 amino acids. CDR3 coding DNA: TGTGCCAGCTCCTTAACCGGACAGGGCTCCTACGAGCAGTACTTC. Residues: CASSLTGQGSYEQYF.

The rearrangement joins TRBV30 to TRBJ2-4; D is perhaps TRBD1 (6 bases). The ends were cut back, 5 bases at V and 1 base at J, with 12 bases in the middle. Germline CDR1 is GTSNPN and CDR2 is SVGIG (reference sequence). The CDR3 runs 14 residues. The CDR3 bases are TGTGCCTGGTTAGAGAGGGGGGCCAAAAACATTCAGTACTTC. The encoded protein is CAWLERGAKNIQYF.

This chain connects TRBV7-2 to TRBJ2-2; D remains unclear. Germline V gene sequence: CDR1 SGHTA, CDR2 FQGNSA. CDR3 length equals 11 residues. V lost 6 bases, J lost 7 bases, and 6 bases lay in between. Written as DNA, the CDR3 is TGTGCCAGCAGAGAATACGGGGAGCTGTTTTTT. Translated: CASREYGELFF.

CDR3 DNA sequence: TGTGCCAGCAGCCTCGGGCCGGACAATCAGCCCCAGCATTTT. This sequence encodes CASSLGPDNQPQHF. The chain combines TRBV7-9 with TRBJ1-5; D remains unclear. This CDR3 is 14 amino acids long. Germline CDR1 reads SEHNR; CDR2 reads FQNEAQ (reference sequence). V lost 5 bases, J lost 3 bases, and 11 bases lay in between.

This chain uses TRBV28 with TRBJ1-5; D not certain. Germline V gives CDR1 MDHEN, CDR2 SYDVKM. The CDR3 is 15 amino acids. Trimming took 4 bases from V and 0 from J, leaving 10 bases between them. DNA for the CDR3: TGTGCCAGCAGTTCCGTGGGTACTAGCAATCAGCCCCAGCATTTT. This codes for CASSSVGTSNQPQHF.

V gene TRBV28 combines with J gene TRBJ1-4, with D maybe TRBD1 (6 bases). Germline V gene data show CDR1 as MDHEN and CDR2 as SYDVKM. V lost 5 bases and J lost 11, with 18 bases in between. The CDR3 consists of 14 residues. The CDR3 nucleotides read TGTGCCAGCAGTACCACCCCCCCTACAGGGAAACTGTTTTTT. Translation gives CASSTTPPTGKLFF.

V usage is TRBV5-1 and J usage is TRBJ2-5, with 7 bases identical to TRBD1. CDR3 length: 15 residues. J gave up 1 base and V 0 bases, and 3 bases lay outside the gene matches. Germline lookup yields CDR1 SGHRS and CDR2 YFSETQ. For the CDR3, the DNA is TGCGCCAGCAGCTTGGCGGGACAGCTCCAAGAGACCCAGTACTTC. It is translated as CASSLAGQLQETQYF.

The chain carries TRBV5-1 and TRBJ2-5; either TRBD1 or TRBD2 may fit D (5 bases each). In germline, CDR1 is SGHRS, CDR2 YFSETQ. This CDR3 contains 17 residues. The ends were cut back, 2 bases at V and 2 bases at J, with 19 bases in the middle. CDR3 sequence (DNA): TGCGCCAGCAGCTTCTCGGCGGGCGTAAGGGGACAAGAGACCCAGTACTTC. This gives the protein CASSFSAGVRGQETQYF. The variable domain in full, with the rest retrieved from reference TRBV5-1 and TRBJ2-5, is KAGVTQTPRYLIKTRGQQVTLSCSPISGHRSVSWYQQTPGQGLQFLFEYFSETQRNKGNFPGRFSGRQFSNSRSEMNVSTLELGDSALYLCASSFSAGVRGQETQYFGPGTRLLVL.

The chain joins TRBV11-2 to TRBJ2-3, with TRBD1 matching 8 bases. Unmatched junction bases numbered 13, after V lost 5 bases and J lost 3 bases. Germline assignment: CDR1 SGHAT and CDR2 FQNNGV. CDR3 size: 17 residues. The CDR3 is CASSPGTQGALTDTQYF. The CDR3 DNA sequence: TGTGCCAGCAGCCCGGGAACCCAGGGGGCGCTTACAGATACGCAGTATTTT.

The gene calls are TRBV30 and TRBJ2-6; 7 bases agree with TRBD2. Germline assignment: CDR1 GTSNPN and CDR2 SVGIG (reference sequence). V trimming: 7 bases; J trimming: 0 bases; junction bases outside the gene matches: 6. The length of the CDR3 is 15 residues. CDR3 nucleotide sequence: TGTGCCTCCTCCAGCGGGAACTCTGGGGCCAACGTCCTGACTTTC. It specifies CASSSGNSGANVLTF. Combining the CDR3 with reference TRBV30 and TRBJ2-6 gives the whole variable domain SQTIHQWPATLVQPVGSPLSLECTVEGTSNPNLYWYRQAAGRGLQLLFYSVGIGQISSEVPQNLSASRPQDRQFILSSKKLLLSDSGFYLCASSSGNSGANVLTFGAGSRLTVL.

The rearrangement joins TRBV30 to TRBJ2-7; D call uncertain. Trimming took 8 bases from V and 2 from J, leaving 13 bases between them. The CDR3 is made up of 12 amino acids. Germline V gene lookup returns CDR1 GTSNPN and CDR2 SVGIG (reference sequence). CDR3 sequence: CAGDSGTYEQYF. The DNA for the CDR3 is TGTGCCGGCGACTCAGGTACCTACGAGCAGTACTTC.

The chain links TRBV7-8 to TRBJ1-6, with D tentatively TRBD1 (5 bases). The CDR3 spans 14 residues. The ends were cut back, 5 bases at V and 10 bases at J, with 15 bases in the middle. CDR1 and CDR2 from the germline V gene are SGHVS and FQNEAQ. The chain's CDR3 is CASSAHGRGSPLHF. The CDR3 DNA reads as TGTGCCAGCAGCGCACACGGGAGGGGATCACCCCTCCACTTT.

V and J are TRBV5-1 and TRBJ1-1; no firm D call. From germline, CDR1 is SGHRS and CDR2 YFSETQ. The CDR3 spans 14 residues. V lost 4 bases and J lost 0, with 10 bases in between. The CDR3 is CASSPQLLNTEAFF. The CDR3 DNA is TGCGCCAGCAGCCCCCAATTACTGAACACTGAAGCTTTCTTT.